Below, 13 T cell receptor beta chains from the same sample are listed, as sequenced in a study of sequential checkpoint blockade in melanoma (dated by TCRdb to the late 2010s). The sample's treatment or condition, from its label and the paper: randomized to nivolumab then ipilimumab (arm A) or the reverse (arm B). To prepare the library, the immunoSEQ multiplex PCR assay was applied. TCRdb holds this immuneACCESS table with in-frame rearrangements only. Some clones are missing; in checked studies, unresolved V genes explain under half, and the rest has no known cause. Counted in this sample were 26,000 or so clones; about 88% of them appeared once. 12% to 15% of the sample comes from the top ten. Sequencing was performed on CD8+ T cells sorted from blood (inferred from file names), taken from a patient given nivolumab and ipilimumab in sequence. The source is a human donor with melanoma.

The sample holds a few counts of this clone. V gene TRBV19 combines with J gene TRBJ1-2; a possible D gene is TRBD1 (5 bases). The CDR3 has 12 amino acids. The germline CDR1 and CDR2 sequences are LNHDA and SQIVND (reference sequence). V was shortened by 5 bases and J by 5 bases, with 9 bases between the two germline ends. The CDR3 region has the DNA TGTGCCAGTAGTTCGTCAGGGTATGGCTACACCTTC. Translating gives CASSSSGYGYTF. Drawing the rest from reference TRBV19 and TRBJ1-2, the complete variable domain is DGGITQSPKYLFRKEGQNVTLSCEQNLNHDAMYWYRQDPGQGLRLIYYSQIVNDFQKGDIAEGYSVSREKKESFPLTVTSAQKNPTAFYLCASSSSGYGYTFGSGTRLTVV.

V usage is TRBV4-1 and J usage is TRBJ1-4, with a possible D match to TRBD1 (6 bases). With 0 bases removed from V and 8 bases from J, the gap between germline ends came to 16 bases. The germline gives CDR1 MGHRA, CDR2 YSYEKL. This CDR3 is 16 amino acids long. CDR3 region: CASSQDLVGGTEKLFF. The CDR3 DNA reads TGCGCCAGCAGCCAAGATCTAGTTGGGGGCACGGAAAAACTGTTTTTT.

The chain uses TRBV19 and TRBJ1-5, with D possibly TRBD1 on 6 matching bases. Trimming removed 5 bases at V and 3 bases at J, with 8 bases between. This CDR3 comprises 13 residues. Germline CDR1 LNHDA, CDR2 SQIVND (reference sequence). The CDR3 loop is CASSDRYNQPQHF. CDR3 bases: TGTGCCAGTAGTGACAGGTACAATCAGCCCCAGCATTTT.

Written as DNA, the CDR3 is TGTGCCAGCAGCCAGGATCCGACAGGGGGCGGAAACACCATATATTTT. Residues: CASSQDPTGGGNTIYF. The rearrangement uses TRBV4-2 and TRBJ1-3, with 10 bases fitting TRBD1. V shed 3 bases and J 4 bases; nucleotides not matched to a gene: 6. The CDR3 sequence is 16 residues long. Germline V gene data show CDR1 as LGHNA and CDR2 as YNFKEQ.

In nucleotides, the CDR3 is TGTGCCAGCAGCTTAACGGCTAGCGGGGGGTTGGAGCAAGAGACCCAGTACTTC. Its protein is CASSLTASGGLEQETQYF. The rearrangement uses TRBV13 and TRBJ2-5; 11 bases agree with TRBD2. Losses at the gene ends were 2 bases for V and 2 bases for J; bases not matched to a gene: 10. The CDR3 loop spans 18 amino acids. Germline CDR1 is PRHDT and CDR2 is FYEKMQ (reference sequence).

This chain uses TRBV6-6 with TRBJ2-2; no reliable D call. Germline V lookup: CDR1 MNHNY, CDR2 SVGAGI (reference sequence). V shed 8 bases and J shed 3 bases, with 10 bases lying between them. This CDR3 comprises 13 residues. CDR3 protein: CASEATDTGELFF. The CDR3, as DNA: TGTGCCAGCGAAGCCACCGACACCGGGGAGCTGTTTTTT.

The chain combines TRBV10-1 with TRBJ2-7; 8 bases align to TRBD2. Germline CDR1 is WNHNN and CDR2 is SYGVQD (reference sequence). V lost 3 bases, J lost 3 bases, and 7 bases stayed unmatched. The CDR3 covers 15 residues. This CDR3 reads CASSELAVNVYEQYF. As DNA, the CDR3 is TGCGCCAGCAGTGAACTAGCGGTAAACGTCTACGAGCAGTACTTC.

The rearrangement uses TRBV9 and TRBJ2-2; D gene uncertain. Trimming left V 0 bases short and J 1 base short, with 7 bases between. CDR1 and CDR2 from the germline V gene are SGDLS and YYNGEE. CDR3 size: 15 residues. CDR3 nucleotides: TGTGCCAGCAGCGTAGAGGCAGGGAACACCGGGGAGCTGTTTTTT. Amino acids: CASSVEAGNTGELFF. The full variable domain, completed using reference TRBV9 and TRBJ2-2, is DSGVTQTPKHLITATGQRVTLRCSPRSGDLSVYWYQQSLDQGLQFLIQYYNGEERAKGNILERFSAQQFPDLHSELNLSSLELGDSALYFCASSVEAGNTGELFFGEGSRLTVL.

The chain recombines TRBV28 with TRBJ2-7, with D possibly TRBD2 on 6 matching bases. Germline CDR1 MDHEN, CDR2 SYDVKM. Trimming took 6 bases from V and 6 from J, leaving 12 bases between them. The CDR3 has 12 residues. DNA of the CDR3: TGTGCCAGCAGGCGGGACCGCGGCGAGCAGTACTTC. Encoded protein: CASRRDRGEQYF.

This clone came up a few times. Other DNA variants within this sample encode the same CDR3. CDR3 sequence: CASSFSSGNTIYF. DNA for the CDR3: TGTGCCAGCAGTTTTAGCTCTGGAAACACCATATATTTT. The chain couples TRBV28 to TRBJ1-3; D unclear. V was cut by 3 bases and J by 0 bases, with 3 bases left in between. CDR3 length: 13 residues. Germline values: CDR1 MDHEN, CDR2 SYDVKM.

This clone was recorded only once. This chain links TRBV7-8 with TRBJ2-3, with TRBD2 as a possible D gene (5 bases). There are 14 residues in the CDR3. Per the germline V gene, CDR1 is SGHVS and CDR2 is FQNEAQ. V was cut by 1 base and J by 1 base, with 6 bases left in between. Here the CDR3 reads CASSLGRGTDTQYF. The CDR3 DNA reads TGTGCCAGCAGCTTAGGGCGGGGCACAGATACGCAGTATTTT.

The gene calls are TRBV5-4 and TRBJ2-7; 8 nucleotides agree with TRBD2. Germline-derived CDR1 and CDR2 are SGHNT and YYREEE (reference sequence). The CDR3 spans 14 residues. V lost 4 bases to trimming and J lost 0 bases; unmatched junction nucleotides: 3. The CDR3: CASSPGLGSYEQYF. The DNA for the CDR3 is TGTGCCAGCAGCCCGGGACTAGGCTCCTACGAGCAGTACTTC.

This rearrangement joins TRBV4-1 to TRBJ2-5, with 10 bases that match TRBD2. V dropped 2 bases and J dropped 2; count of bases not matched to a gene: 5. Germline V gene lookup returns CDR1 MGHRA and CDR2 YSYEKL. The CDR3 totals 16 residues. CDR3 bases: TGCGCCAGCAGCCAATATGCTAGCGGGGGACAAGAGACCCAGTACTTC. This translates into CASSQYASGGQETQYF.